The rows below give T cell receptor beta chains drawn from one sample of a study of T cells in Graves' hyperthyroidism and ophthalmopathy. TCRdb independently ran MiXCR on the multiplex PCR reads; one entry per CDR3 protein. The sample yields roughly 740,000 distinct CDR3 sequences, less than 20% seen once. The sequencing sample was made of blood. The receptors shown here come from a man between 18 and 35 years old with Graves' hyperthyroidism. Both conserved end residues are part of each CDR3. D genes are given only for firm matches. Size tells how often a clone was seen (once, few, many) or the class of an expanded clone, and some rows leave it out.

j_call: TRBJ2-7; d_call: TRBD1; v_call: TRBV2; cdr3_length: 14; clone_size: many; cdr3_nt: TGTGCCAGCAGTGTAGGGACAGGGGCCTACGAGCAGTACTTC; cdr3_aa: CASSVGTGAYEQYF
j_call: TRBJ2-3; d_call: TRBD2; v_call: TRBV30; cdr3_length: 15; clone_size: many; cdr3_nt: TGTGCCTGGAGTGAGGGACTAGCGGGAGTGGATACGCAGTATTTT; cdr3_aa: CAWSEGLAGVDTQYF
j_call: TRBJ2-7; d_call: TRBD2; v_call: TRBV20-1; cdr3_length: 16; clone_size: many; cdr3_nt: TGCAGTGCTAGAGCAGGACTAGCGGGACCTATTTACGAGCAGTACTTC; cdr3_aa: CSARAGLAGPIYEQYF
j_call: TRBJ2-1; d_call: .; v_call: TRBV3-1; cdr3_length: 15; clone_size: many; cdr3_nt: TGTGCCAGCAGCTACGGGACAATTTCCTACAATGAGCAGTTCTTC; cdr3_aa: CASSYGTISYNEQFF
j_call: TRBJ2-7; d_call: TRBD2; v_call: TRBV20-1; cdr3_length: 15; clone_size: few; cdr3_nt: TGCAGTGCCCGCCCAGCGTTTGGCGGGAGCCACGAGCAGTACTTC; cdr3_aa: CSARPAFGGSHEQYF
j_call: TRBJ1-1; d_call: .; v_call: TRBV28; cdr3_length: 13; clone_size: many; cdr3_nt: TGTGCCAGCAGGGGAAACAATGTTGGAGGGACTTTCTTT; cdr3_aa: CASRGNNVGGTFF
j_call: TRBJ2-1; d_call: TRBD2; v_call: TRBV7-3; cdr3_length: 13; clone_size: many; cdr3_nt: TGTGCCAGCGGGACTAGCGGGGCCAATGAGCAGTTCTTC; cdr3_aa: CASGTSGANEQFF
j_call: TRBJ1-1; d_call: .; v_call: TRBV2; cdr3_length: 13; clone_size: many; cdr3_nt: TGTGCCAGCAGCGGACAGATTGGGACTGAAGCTTTCTTT; cdr3_aa: CASSGQIGTEAFF
j_call: TRBJ2-3; d_call: TRBD2; v_call: TRBV20-1; cdr3_length: 15; clone_size: many; cdr3_nt: TGCAGTGCTAGACCTACCACTAGCGGGAGGGATACGCAGTATTTT; cdr3_aa: CSARPTTSGRDTQYF
j_call: TRBJ1-5; d_call: TRBD1; v_call: TRBV18; cdr3_length: 14; clone_size: many; cdr3_nt: TGTGCCAGCTCCTCGACAGGGGAAAATCAGCCCCAGCATTTT; cdr3_aa: CASSSTGENQPQHF
j_call: TRBJ2-2; d_call: .; v_call: TRBV4-1; cdr3_length: 16; clone_size: few; cdr3_nt: TGCGCCAGCAGCCAAGAGTGGCGGCGAGGCACCGGGGAGCTGTTTTTT; cdr3_aa: CASSQEWRRGTGELFF
j_call: TRBJ2-7; d_call: .; v_call: TRBV20-1; cdr3_length: 11; clone_size: .; cdr3_nt: TGCAGTGCTACCGAGAACTACGAGCAGTACTTC; cdr3_aa: CSATENYEQYF
j_call: TRBJ2-1; d_call: TRBD2; v_call: TRBV12-5; cdr3_length: 15; clone_size: few; cdr3_nt: TGTGCTAGTGGTGTGGGACTAGCGGCTTACAATGAGCAGTTCTTC; cdr3_aa: CASGVGLAAYNEQFF
j_call: TRBJ2-7; d_call: .; v_call: TRBV20-1; cdr3_length: 14; clone_size: few; cdr3_nt: TGCAGTGCGGAACCGGGACAAAAAACCTACGAGCAGTACTTC; cdr3_aa: CSAEPGQKTYEQYF
j_call: TRBJ1-6; d_call: .; v_call: TRBV7-9; cdr3_length: 12; clone_size: .; cdr3_nt: TGTGCCAGCAGCTTAGACGACCAGACCCTCCACTTT; cdr3_aa: CASSLDDQTLHF